The rows below give T cell receptor beta chains drawn from one sample of a study of a mutant IDH1 vaccine in newly diagnosed glioma. Repertoires were generated with immunoSEQ multiplex PCR, while TCRdb's copy carries only in-frame clones and drops some. The data contain some 87,000 clones, roughly 78% of them singletons. This specimen consisted of PBMCs, obtained from a glioma patient treated with radiotherapy, temozolomide or both. All receptors derive from a man in his forties with glioma. CDR3s include the opening cysteine and the closing phenylalanine or tryptophan. Expanded clones get a size class; other rows say once, few or many, or leave the size out.

cdr3_length	v_call	clone_size	j_call	cdr3_aa
14	TRBV30	.	TRBJ2-7	CAWSVGGATYEQYF
15	TRBV2	.	TRBJ1-1	CASSAKSQGNTEAFF
15	TRBV27	.	TRBJ2-7	CASSSDVVVVDEQYF
15	TRBV5-6	.	TRBJ1-6	CASSLGQGRNSPLHF
16	TRBV11-3	.	TRBJ1-1	CASSLVCREGGAEAFF
19	TRBV5-5	.	TRBJ2-4	CASSLGLAEGPLAKNIQYF
14	TRBV9	once	TRBJ2-7	CASSPRRSSYEQYF
13	TRBV19	.	TRBJ1-2	CASLGRDNYGYTF
15	TRBV9	.	TRBJ1-2	CASTSDWTAIYGYTF
12	TRBV29-1	.	TRBJ1-1	CSVDKGTAEAFF
13	TRBV7-2	.	TRBJ1-2	CASSLELIYGYTF
14	TRBV11-2	.	TRBJ1-1	CASSLYGMRTEAFF
14	TRBV18	.	TRBJ1-2	CASSPGRSNYGYTF
14	TRBV11-2	.	TRBJ1-2	CASSLYGGLDGYTF
16	TRBV28	.	TRBJ2-7	CASSFTSGRIGYEQYF
15	TRBV29-1	.	TRBJ2-5	CSVEGGQAFQETQYF
14	TRBV11-2	.	TRBJ2-2	CAGSWGRGTGELFF
14	TRBV28	few	TRBJ1-4	CASSPPGDNEKLFF
15	TRBV5-4	.	TRBJ2-2	CASSPQGWNTGELFF
14	TRBV10-3	few	TRBJ1-5	CAISEGTLYQPQHF
15	TRBV9	.	TRBJ2-3	CASSVEAGRTDTQYF
15	TRBV7-2	.	TRBJ2-7	CASSFGLAGTYEQYF
14	TRBV4-3	.	TRBJ2-7	CASSHQGLFDEQYF
15	TRBV7-9	.	TRBJ2-7	CASSSRGPKAGEQYF
13	TRBV10-3	.	TRBJ1-5	CAISETLDQPQHF
16	TRBV5-6	.	TRBJ2-5	CASSHLLAGVGETQYF
14	TRBV4-1	.	TRBJ2-1	CASSMGQGYNEQFF
13	TRBV28	.	TRBJ1-2	CASSFSDNYGYTF
16	TRBV5-8	.	TRBJ2-3	CASSGDRPRGADTQYF
18	TRBV25-1	.	TRBJ2-5	CASSEYTLSGEYQETQYF
16	TRBV6-5	.	TRBJ2-3	CASSYLSLSGTDTQYF
15	TRBV6-6	.	TRBJ2-7	CASLAGGPFSYEQYF
15	TRBV7-8	.	TRBJ2-6	CASSFGPPGANVLTF
17	TRBV5-6	.	TRBJ1-2	CASSLLSGLATAYGYTF
14	TRBV19	few	TRBJ1-2	CASTPGQEHRGYTF
14	TRBV7-2	.	TRBJ2-1	CASSPGLANNEQFF
16	TRBV7-2	.	TRBJ2-7	CASSLGGGQLAYEQYF
15	TRBV9	.	TRBJ2-7	CASSAEGTGTYEQYF
15	TRBV5-1	once	TRBJ2-7	CASSLPGQFSYEQYF
13	TRBV6-1	.	TRBJ2-7	CASSGSASYEQYF
15	TRBV18	.	TRBJ2-3	CASSPTGGRTDTQYF
11	TRBV6-1	.	TRBJ2-3	CASGVADTQYF
14	TRBV29-1	.	TRBJ2-7	CSVGSGTGAYEQYF
17	TRBV13	.	TRBJ2-5	CASSFTTQPGQAMAQYF
16	TRBV27	.	TRBJ2-3	CASSLAGRWVTDTQYF
16	TRBV6-6	.	TRBJ2-7	CASRRANPGHMAEQYF
15	TRBV5-1	.	TRBJ2-1	CASSGGLAADNEQFF
13	TRBV19	.	TRBJ2-7	CASSITGSHEQYF
14	TRBV30	.	TRBJ1-2	CAWSEAWSNYGYTF
15	TRBV2	.	TRBJ2-7	CASSEWGASGYEQYF
15	TRBV27	.	TRBJ2-1	CASSPRGVIYNEQFF
15	TRBV7-8	.	TRBJ1-2	CASSWKQGDNYGYTF
14	TRBV2	.	TRBJ2-5	CASSEGRLQKTQYF
16	TRBV5-1	.	TRBJ2-1	CASSSSGGQSYNEQFF
13	TRBV6-6	once	TRBJ2-2	CASSYKAVGELFF
13	TRBV15	.	TRBJ2-5	CATSRQGQETQYF
17	TRBV13	.	TRBJ2-1	CASSPQLNSADYNEQFF
14	TRBV5-4	once	TRBJ1-6	CASSVWDRNSPLHF
14	TRBV4-3	.	TRBJ1-1	CASSQALSNTEAFF